Detailed here is one T cell receptor (beta chain). This CDR3 comprises 11 residues. CDR1 is GTSNPN, CDR2 SVGIG, per germline (reference sequence). Per the original methods: Nucleated cell counts were estimated from reference gene primer amplification. Clones were read by immunoSEQ multiplex PCR, and TCRdb kept only the in-frame ones, dropping some. The V and J calls and the clone size are those of that table, but D and trimming were determined from the DNA. The repertoire holds some 150,000 clones, with approximately 82% as singletons. The sample originates from a study of blood T cell repertoires in COVID-19. Study context: Researchers got acute and convalescent COVID-19 samples from the United States, Italy and Spain. T cells, B-cell-depleted T cells, or PBMCs provided the cDNA or gDNA that served as material.

The V call is TRBV30, the J call TRBJ1-1, with a tentative D call TRBD1 (5 bases). This clonotype was sampled from a woman aged 45 to 65 in a cohort sampled during active or convalescent COVID-19. Sequenced input: peripheral blood. The CDR3 bases are TGTGCAGGGACGGGGGTCACTGAAGCTTTCTTT. This encodes CAGTGVTEAFF.